This TCR beta chain originates from a study of CD8 T cells in ankylosing spondylitis. The study, taken as a whole, reports: Peripheral blood held disease-linked clones only at relatively low frequency, and these were CD8+. Reports of some motif variants in reactive arthritis synovial fluid and blood predate this one. There was reportedly significant enrichment of clones that were disease-linked in matched ankylosing spondylitis synovial fluid.

TCRdb processed the 5' RACE reads anew with MiXCR; each CDR3 protein has one entry. This sample has around 150,000 distinct CDR3 sequences; 5.5% to 7.5% occur once, and the top ten carry under 15%. The germline V gene has CDR1 MNHNY and CDR2 SVGAGI (reference sequence). CDR3 length: 13 amino acids. The V end was cut by 0 bases, the J end by 8 bases, with 8 bases between. In this sample, this clonotype turned up many times. Its specificity is unknown. This TCR was sampled from a female donor with ankylosing spondylitis or in good health (not recorded which). The chain couples TRBV6-6 to TRBJ2-1; the D is unclear. Source material: blood, either unsorted or a sorted T cell fraction (not recorded which). CDR3 nucleotides: TGTGCCAGCAGTTACTCGATAGGCGATGAGCAGTTCTTC. Amino acids: CASSYSIGDEQFF.